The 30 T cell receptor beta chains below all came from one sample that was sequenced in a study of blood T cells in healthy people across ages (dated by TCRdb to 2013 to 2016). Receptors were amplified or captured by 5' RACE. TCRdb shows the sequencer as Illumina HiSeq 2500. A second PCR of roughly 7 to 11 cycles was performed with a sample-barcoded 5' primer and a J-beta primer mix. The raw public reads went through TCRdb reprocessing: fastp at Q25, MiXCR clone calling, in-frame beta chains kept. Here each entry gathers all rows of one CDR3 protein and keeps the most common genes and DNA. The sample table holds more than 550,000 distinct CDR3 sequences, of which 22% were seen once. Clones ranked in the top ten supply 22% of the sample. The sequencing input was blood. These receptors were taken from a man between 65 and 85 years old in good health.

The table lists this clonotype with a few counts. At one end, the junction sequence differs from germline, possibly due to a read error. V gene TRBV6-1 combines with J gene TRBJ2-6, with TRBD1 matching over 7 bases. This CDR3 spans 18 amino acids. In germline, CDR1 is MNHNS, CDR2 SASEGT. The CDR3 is CASSEIPGTVPGTNVLTF. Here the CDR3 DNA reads TGTGCCAGCAGTGAGATACCCGGGACAGTGCCTGGGACCAACGTCCTGACTTTC.

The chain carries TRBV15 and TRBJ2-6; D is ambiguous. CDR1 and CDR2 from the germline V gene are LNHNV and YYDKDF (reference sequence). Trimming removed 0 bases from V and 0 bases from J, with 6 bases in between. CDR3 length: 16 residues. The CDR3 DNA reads TGTGCCACCAGCAGAGATAGGATCTCTGGGGCCAACGTCCTGACTTTC. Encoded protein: CATSRDRISGANVLTF.

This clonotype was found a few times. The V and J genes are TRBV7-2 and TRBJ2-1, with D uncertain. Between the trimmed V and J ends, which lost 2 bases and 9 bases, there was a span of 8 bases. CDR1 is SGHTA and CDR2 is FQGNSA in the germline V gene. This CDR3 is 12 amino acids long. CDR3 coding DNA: TGTGCCAGCAGCTTACCCGGGTTTGAGCAGTTCTTC. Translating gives CASSLPGFEQFF.

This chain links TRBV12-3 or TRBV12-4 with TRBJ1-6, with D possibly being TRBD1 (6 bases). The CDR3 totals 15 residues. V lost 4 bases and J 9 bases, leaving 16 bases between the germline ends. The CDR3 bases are TGTGCCAGCAGTTCCCCAGGGGTGGTTGGTTCACCCCTCCACTTT. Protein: CASSSPGVVGSPLHF.

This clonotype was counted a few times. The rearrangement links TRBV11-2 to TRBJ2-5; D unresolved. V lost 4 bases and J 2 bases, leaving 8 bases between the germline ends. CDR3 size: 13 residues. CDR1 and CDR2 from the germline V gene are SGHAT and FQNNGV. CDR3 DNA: TGTGCCAGCAGCTACCCTTGGCAAGAGACCCAGTACTTC. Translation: CASSYPWQETQYF.

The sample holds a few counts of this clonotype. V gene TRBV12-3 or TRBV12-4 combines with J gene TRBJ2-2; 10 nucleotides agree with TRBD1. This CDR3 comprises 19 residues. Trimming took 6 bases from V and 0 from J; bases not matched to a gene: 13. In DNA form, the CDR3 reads TGTGCCAGCAGCCGGACAGGGGGTGGTCCTCAAACGAACACCGGGGAGCTGTTTTTT. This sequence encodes CASSRTGGGPQTNTGELFF.

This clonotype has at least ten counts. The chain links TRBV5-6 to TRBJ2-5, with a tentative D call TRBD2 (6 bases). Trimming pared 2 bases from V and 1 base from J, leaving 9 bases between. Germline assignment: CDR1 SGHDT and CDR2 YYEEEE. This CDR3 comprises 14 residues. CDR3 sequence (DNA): TGTGCCAGCAGCTTAGTGGGGGGCCAAGAGACCCAGTACTTC. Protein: CASSLVGGQETQYF. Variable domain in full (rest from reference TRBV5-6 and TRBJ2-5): DAGVTQSPTHLIKTRGQQVTLRCSPKSGHDTVSWYQQALGQGPQFIFQYYEEEERQRGNFPDRFSGHQFPNYSSELNVNALLLGDSALYLCASSLVGGQETQYFGPGTRLLVL.

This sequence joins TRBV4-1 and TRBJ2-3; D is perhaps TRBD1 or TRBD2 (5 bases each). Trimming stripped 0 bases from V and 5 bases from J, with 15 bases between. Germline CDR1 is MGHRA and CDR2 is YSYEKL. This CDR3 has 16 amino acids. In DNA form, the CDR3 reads TGCGCCAGCAGCCAAGATACTCTGGGGGTGGTAGATACGCAGTATTTT. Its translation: CASSQDTLGVVDTQYF.

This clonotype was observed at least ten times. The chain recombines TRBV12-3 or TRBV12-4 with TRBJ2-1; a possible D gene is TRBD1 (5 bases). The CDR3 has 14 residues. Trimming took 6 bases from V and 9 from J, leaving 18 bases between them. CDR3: CASSPIWGAAEQFF. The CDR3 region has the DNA TGTGCCAGCAGCCCAATCTGGGGCGCGGCTGAGCAGTTCTTC.

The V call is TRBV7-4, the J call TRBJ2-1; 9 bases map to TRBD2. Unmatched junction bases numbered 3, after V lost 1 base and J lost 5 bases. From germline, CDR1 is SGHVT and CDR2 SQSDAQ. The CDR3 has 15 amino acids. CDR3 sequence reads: CASSLETSGDNEQFF. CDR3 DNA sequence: TGTGCCAGCAGCTTAGAGACTAGCGGCGACAATGAGCAGTTCTTC.

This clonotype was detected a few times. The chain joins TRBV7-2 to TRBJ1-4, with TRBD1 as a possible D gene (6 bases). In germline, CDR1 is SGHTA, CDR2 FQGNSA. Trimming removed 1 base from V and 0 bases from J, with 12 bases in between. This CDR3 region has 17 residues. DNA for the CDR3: TGTGCCAGCAGCTTAGGGGTCAGGGGCCCAACTAATGAAAAACTGTTTTTT. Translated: CASSLGVRGPTNEKLFF.

The CDR3 nucleotides are TGCAGCGTGCCCAGAGAAGCTGTCAATGAGCAGTTCTTC. Protein: CSVPREAVNEQFF. The rearrangement uses TRBV29-1 and TRBJ2-1; D gene ambiguous. The germline V gene has CDR1 SQVTM and CDR2 ANQGSEA. V dropped 6 bases and J dropped 6 bases, with 15 bases sitting between them. The length of the CDR3 is 13 residues.

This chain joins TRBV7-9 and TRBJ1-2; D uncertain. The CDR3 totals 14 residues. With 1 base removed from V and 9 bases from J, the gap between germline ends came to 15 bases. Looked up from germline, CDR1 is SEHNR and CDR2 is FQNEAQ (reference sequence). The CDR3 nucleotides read TGTGCCAGCAGCTTAGGAACCGCGGCTAACAGCTACACCTTC. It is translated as CASSLGTAANSYTF.

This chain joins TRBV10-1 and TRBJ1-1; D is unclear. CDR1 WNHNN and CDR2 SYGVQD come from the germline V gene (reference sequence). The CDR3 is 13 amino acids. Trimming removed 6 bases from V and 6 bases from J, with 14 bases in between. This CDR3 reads CASSHGRVSEAFF. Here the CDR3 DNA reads TGCGCCAGCAGCCACGGAAGGGTGTCTGAAGCTTTCTTT.

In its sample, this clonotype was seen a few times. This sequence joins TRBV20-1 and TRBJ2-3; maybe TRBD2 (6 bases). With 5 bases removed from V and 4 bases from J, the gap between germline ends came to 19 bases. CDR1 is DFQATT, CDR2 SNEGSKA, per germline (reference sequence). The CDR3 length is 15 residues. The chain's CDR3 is CSALARDGGPDTQYF. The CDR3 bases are TGCAGTGCTCTGGCGCGGGATGGCGGACCAGATACGCAGTATTTT.

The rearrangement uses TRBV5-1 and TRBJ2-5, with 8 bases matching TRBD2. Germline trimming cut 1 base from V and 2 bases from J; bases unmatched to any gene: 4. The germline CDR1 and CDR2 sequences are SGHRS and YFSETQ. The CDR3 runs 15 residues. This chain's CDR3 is CASSLFSGEQETQYF. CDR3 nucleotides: TGCGCCAGCAGCTTGTTTAGCGGGGAACAAGAGACCCAGTACTTC.

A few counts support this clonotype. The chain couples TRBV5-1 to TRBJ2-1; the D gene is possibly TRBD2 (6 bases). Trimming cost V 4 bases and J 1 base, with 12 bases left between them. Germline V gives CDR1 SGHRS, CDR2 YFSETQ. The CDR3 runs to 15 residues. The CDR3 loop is CASSPGEGSYNEQFF. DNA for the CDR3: TGCGCCAGCAGCCCGGGGGAAGGGTCCTACAATGAGCAGTTCTTC.

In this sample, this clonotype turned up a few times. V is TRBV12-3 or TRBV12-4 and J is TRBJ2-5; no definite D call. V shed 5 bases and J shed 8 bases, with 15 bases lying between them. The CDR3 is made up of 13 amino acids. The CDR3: CASSMNTGATQYF. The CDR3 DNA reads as TGTGCCAGCAGTATGAACACCGGAGCTACCCAGTACTTC.

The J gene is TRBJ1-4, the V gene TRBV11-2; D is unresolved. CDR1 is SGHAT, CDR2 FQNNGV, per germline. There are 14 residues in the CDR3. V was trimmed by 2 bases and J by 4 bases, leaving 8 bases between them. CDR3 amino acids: CASSLSGINEKLFF. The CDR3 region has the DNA TGTGCCAGCAGCTTAAGTGGGATTAATGAAAAACTGTTTTTT.

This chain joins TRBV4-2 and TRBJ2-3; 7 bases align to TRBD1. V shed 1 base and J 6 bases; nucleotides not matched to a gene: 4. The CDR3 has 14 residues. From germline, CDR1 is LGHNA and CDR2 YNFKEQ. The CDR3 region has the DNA TGTGCCAGCAGCCAAGCCACAGGGGATGATACGCAGTATTTT. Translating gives CASSQATGDDTQYF.

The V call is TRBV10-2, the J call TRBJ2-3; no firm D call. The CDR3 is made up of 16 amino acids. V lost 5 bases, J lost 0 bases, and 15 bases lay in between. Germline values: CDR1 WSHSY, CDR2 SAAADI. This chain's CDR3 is CASSLQPALSTDTQYF. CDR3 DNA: TGCGCCAGCAGTTTGCAGCCCGCACTTAGCACAGATACGCAGTATTTT.

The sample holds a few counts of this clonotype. The CDR3 is CASSLVVGPQQYF. DNA for the CDR3: TGTGCCAGCAGCTTAGTAGTGGGTCCCCAACAGTACTTC. J is TRBJ2-7 and V is TRBV7-2; D remains unclear. Trimming removed 1 base from V and 10 bases from J, with 14 bases in between. CDR1 and CDR2 (germline): SGHTA, FQGNSA. The CDR3 has 13 amino acids. Full variable domain (missing parts from reference TRBV7-2 and TRBJ2-7): GAGVSQSPSNKVTEKGKDVELRCDPISGHTALYWYRQSLGQGLEFLIYFQGNSAPDKSGLPSDRFSAERTGGSVSTLTIQRTQQEDSAVYLCASSLVVGPQQYFGPGTRLTVT.

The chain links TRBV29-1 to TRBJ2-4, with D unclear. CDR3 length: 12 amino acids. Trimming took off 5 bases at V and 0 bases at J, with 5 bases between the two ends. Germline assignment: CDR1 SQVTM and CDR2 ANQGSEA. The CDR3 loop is CSVSIAKNIQYF. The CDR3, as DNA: TGCAGCGTTTCAATAGCCAAAAACATTCAGTACTTC.

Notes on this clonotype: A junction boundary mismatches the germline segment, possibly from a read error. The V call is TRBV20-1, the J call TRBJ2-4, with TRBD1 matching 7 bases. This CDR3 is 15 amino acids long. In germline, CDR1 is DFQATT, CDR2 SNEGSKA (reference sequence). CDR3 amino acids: CSATRQGLAKNIQYF. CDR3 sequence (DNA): TGCAGTGCTACAAGACAGGGTCTAGCCAAAAACATCCAGTACTTC.

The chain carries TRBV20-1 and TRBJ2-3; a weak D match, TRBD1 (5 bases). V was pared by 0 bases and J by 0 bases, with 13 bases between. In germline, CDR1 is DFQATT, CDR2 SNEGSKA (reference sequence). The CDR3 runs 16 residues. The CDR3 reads CSARESSTVSTDTQYF. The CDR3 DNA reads TGCAGTGCTAGAGAGTCCTCGACAGTGAGCACAGATACGCAGTATTTT.

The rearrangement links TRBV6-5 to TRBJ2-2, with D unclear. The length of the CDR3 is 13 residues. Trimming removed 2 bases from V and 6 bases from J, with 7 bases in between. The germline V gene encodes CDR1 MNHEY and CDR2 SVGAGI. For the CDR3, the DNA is TGTGCCAGCAGTTACGGGTTCCCCGGGGAGCTGTTTTTT. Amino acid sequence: CASSYGFPGELFF.

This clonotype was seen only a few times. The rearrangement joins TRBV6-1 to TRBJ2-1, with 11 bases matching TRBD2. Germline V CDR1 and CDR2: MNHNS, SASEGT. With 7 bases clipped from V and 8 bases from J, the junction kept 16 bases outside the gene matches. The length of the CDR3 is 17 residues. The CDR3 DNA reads TGTGCCAGCACCCGCCTGACTGGCCTAGCGGGAGGCGATGAGCAGTTCTTC. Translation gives CASTRLTGLAGGDEQFF.

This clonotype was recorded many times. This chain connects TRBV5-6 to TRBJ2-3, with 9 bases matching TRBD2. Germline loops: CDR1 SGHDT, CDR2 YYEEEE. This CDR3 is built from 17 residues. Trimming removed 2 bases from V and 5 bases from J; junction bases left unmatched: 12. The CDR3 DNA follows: TGTGCCAGCAGCTTCGCCCTAGCGGGGCTCTTTGAAGATACGCAGTATTTT. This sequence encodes CASSFALAGLFEDTQYF.

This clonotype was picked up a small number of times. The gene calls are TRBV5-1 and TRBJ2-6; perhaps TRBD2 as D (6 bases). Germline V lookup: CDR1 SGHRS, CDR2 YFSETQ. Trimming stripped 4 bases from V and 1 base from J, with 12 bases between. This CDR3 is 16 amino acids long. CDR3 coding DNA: TGCGCCAGCAGCCCCATAGGGACTTCTGGGGCCAACGTCCTGACTTTC. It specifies CASSPIGTSGANVLTF.

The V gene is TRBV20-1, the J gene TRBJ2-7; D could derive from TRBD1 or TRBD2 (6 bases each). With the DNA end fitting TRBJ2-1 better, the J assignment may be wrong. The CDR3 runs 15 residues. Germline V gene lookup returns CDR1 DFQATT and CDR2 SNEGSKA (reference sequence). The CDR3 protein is CSARRGTFRIGEQFF. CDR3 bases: TGCAGTGCTAGGAGGGGGACTTTCCGAATAGGGGAGCAGTTCTTC.